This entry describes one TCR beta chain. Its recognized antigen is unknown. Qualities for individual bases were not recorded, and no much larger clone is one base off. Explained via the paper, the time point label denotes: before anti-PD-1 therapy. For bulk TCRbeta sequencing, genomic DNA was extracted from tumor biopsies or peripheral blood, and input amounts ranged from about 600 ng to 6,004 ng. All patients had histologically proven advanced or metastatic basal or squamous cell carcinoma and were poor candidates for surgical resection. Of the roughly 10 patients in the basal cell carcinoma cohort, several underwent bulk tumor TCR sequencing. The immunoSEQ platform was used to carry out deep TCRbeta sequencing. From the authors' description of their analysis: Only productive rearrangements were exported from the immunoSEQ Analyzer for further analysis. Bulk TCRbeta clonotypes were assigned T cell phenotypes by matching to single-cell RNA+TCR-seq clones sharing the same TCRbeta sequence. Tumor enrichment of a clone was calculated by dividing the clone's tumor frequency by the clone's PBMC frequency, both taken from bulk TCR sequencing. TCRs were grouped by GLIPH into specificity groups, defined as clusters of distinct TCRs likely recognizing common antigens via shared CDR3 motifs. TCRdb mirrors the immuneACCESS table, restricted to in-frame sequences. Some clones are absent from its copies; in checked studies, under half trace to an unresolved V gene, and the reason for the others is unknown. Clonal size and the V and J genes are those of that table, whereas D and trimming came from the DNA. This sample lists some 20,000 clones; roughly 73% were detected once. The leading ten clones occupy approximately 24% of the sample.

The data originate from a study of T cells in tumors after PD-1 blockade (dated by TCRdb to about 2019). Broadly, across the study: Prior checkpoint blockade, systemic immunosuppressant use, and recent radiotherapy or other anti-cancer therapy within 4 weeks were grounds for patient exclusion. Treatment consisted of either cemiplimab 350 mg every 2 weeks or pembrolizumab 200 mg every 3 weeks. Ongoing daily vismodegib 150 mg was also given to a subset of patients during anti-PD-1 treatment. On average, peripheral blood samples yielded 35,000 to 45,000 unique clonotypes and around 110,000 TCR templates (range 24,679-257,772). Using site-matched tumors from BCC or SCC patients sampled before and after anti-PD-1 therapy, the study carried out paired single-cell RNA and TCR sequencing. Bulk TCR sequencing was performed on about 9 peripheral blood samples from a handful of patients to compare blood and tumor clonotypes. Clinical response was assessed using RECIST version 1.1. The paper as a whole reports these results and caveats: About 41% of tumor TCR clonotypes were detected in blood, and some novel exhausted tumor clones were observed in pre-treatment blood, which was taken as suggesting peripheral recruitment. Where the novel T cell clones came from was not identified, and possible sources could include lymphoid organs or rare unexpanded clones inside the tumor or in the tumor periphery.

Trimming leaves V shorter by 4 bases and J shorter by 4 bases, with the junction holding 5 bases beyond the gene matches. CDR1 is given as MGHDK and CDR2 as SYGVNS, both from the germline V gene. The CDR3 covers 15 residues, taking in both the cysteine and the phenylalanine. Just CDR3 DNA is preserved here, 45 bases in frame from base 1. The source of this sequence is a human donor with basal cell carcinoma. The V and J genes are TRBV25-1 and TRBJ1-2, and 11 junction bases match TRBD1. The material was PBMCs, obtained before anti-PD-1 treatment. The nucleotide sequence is TGTGCCAGCAGTGGGGGACAGGGGGAGGTCTATGGCTACACCTTC. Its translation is CASSGGQGEVYGYTF.